The TCR beta chain under discussion was sequenced for a study of T-cell reconstitution after alpha-beta-depleted transplantation in children. Points from the study as a whole: Certain patients had high TCRbeta diversity at day 60, and it came from recipient T cells and thymic progenitors that survived. Newly made T cells mostly supplied T-cell counts and diversity one year after transplant.

Comment on this clonotype: Its matching antigen is unknown.

The authors prepared the TCRbeta library with unique molecular identifiers. TCRdb analysed the PCR reads with MiXCR anew, one entry per CDR3 protein. The repertoire has around 200,000 distinct CDR3 sequences, over 15% of them found once; the top ten carry about two fifths. The CDR3 is 16 residues long. The V and J ends lost 0 bases and 10 bases respectively, with 19 bases between them. From germline, CDR1 is SGHRS and CDR2 YFSETQ. The sequence derives from a male patient between 2 and 10 years old who had a stem cell transplant for acute lymphoblastic leukemia, so the T cells may come from the graft donor. Sequencing was performed on PBMCs, mostly from graft donor cells, taken 360 days after TCRalphabeta/CD19-depleted stem cell transplant. V gene TRBV5-1 combines with J gene TRBJ2-2; D is uncertain. The DNA for the CDR3 is TGCGCCAGCAGCTTGGCCTTAGGACGGCCCGCGTTGGAGCTGTTTTTT. Translated, it gives CASSLALGRPALELFF.